This T cell receptor beta chain was documented in a study of T-cell reconstitution after alpha-beta-depleted transplantation in children. As to this clonotype: Its antigen is not identified. At one end, the junction sequence differs from germline, possibly due to a read error.

CDR3 length: 17 residues. Germline CDR1 reads MNHEY; CDR2 reads SVGEGT. Whole-study results and caveats: Newly generated T cells supplied most T-cell counts and diversity one year post-transplant. From surviving recipient T cells and thymic progenitors came the high day-60 TCRbeta diversity observed in some patients. Two months or so post-transplant, alpha-beta T cells reportedly derived from several hundred expanded graft clones.

Preparation of the TCRbeta library used unique molecular identifiers. In TCRdb, the PCR reads were re-called with MiXCR into one record per CDR3 protein. The sample comprises about 980,000 distinct CDR3 sequences, under 30% of which are singletons, and over 25% rests with the top ten. This TCR was sampled from a boy younger than two who had a stem cell transplant for SCID, so the T cells may come from the graft donor. The chain links TRBV6-2 or TRBV6-3 to TRBJ2-1, with TRBD2 identical over 14 bases. The source was PBMCs, mostly from graft donor cells, collected 360 days after TCRalphabeta/CD19-depleted stem cell transplant. CDR3 in amino acids: CASSYSTGTSGGLPRVF. The CDR3 bases are TGTGCCAGCAGTTACTCCACCGGGACTAGCGGGGGACTACCGAGGGTCTTC.